One T cell receptor (beta chain) is described in this entry. TCRdb's table, derived via immunoSEQ multiplex PCR, lists solely in-frame clones and lacks some. The repertoire has 40,000 or so clones, just over 90% of them found once; the top ten carry roughly 0.67%. These data are taken from a study of T cell changes during pregnancy in multiple sclerosis. The starting material was CD4+ T cells from peripheral blood mononuclear cells, obtained in the third trimester of pregnancy. The sequence came from a female donor with multiple sclerosis, enrolled in a pregnancy study.

DNA of the CDR3: TGTGCCAGCAGTGATGGGGCAGGCCGGGACACTGAAGCTTTCTTT. It is translated as CASSDGAGRDTEAFF. The V gene is TRBV6-1, the J gene TRBJ1-1, with a tentative D call TRBD1 (5 bases). V shed 3 bases and J shed 3 bases, with 14 bases lying between them. From germline, CDR1 is MNHNS and CDR2 SASEGT. The CDR3 spans 15 residues.